This T cell receptor (beta chain) was found in a study of regulatory T cells in long-lasting Graves disease. Arm-PCR of CDR3 regions and iRepertoire HTBI primers were used to build TCR beta libraries. MiXCR, run by TCRdb on the multiplex PCR reads, gives a single entry per CDR3 protein. The sample lists about 460,000 distinct CDR3 sequences, less than 25% occurring once. Germline V gene data show CDR1 as MDHEN and CDR2 as SYDVKM. Deletions cut 5 bases from V and 0 bases from J, with 14 bases between. The CDR3 is 16 amino acids. Points from the study as a whole: For persistent Graves' patients, TCR diversity was lower than for newly diagnosed ones. Because few samples were included, accuracy may have been lower. Thyroid tissue went unstudied; only peripheral blood was examined.

Stated time point: persistent/refractory GD, antithyroid drugs over 5 years with positive TRAb. The TCR library was made from RNA that had been extracted from PBMCs in TRIzol. A blood draw put around 9 milliliters of peripheral blood into EDTA tubes. This clonotype was seen ten or more times. The antigen is unknown. The chain links TRBV28 to TRBJ1-3; D not resolved. The starting material was peripheral blood mononuclear cells (PBMCs), obtained when the disease was refractory, from a patient treated with antithyroid drugs. The sequence derives from a female donor with Graves disease. For the CDR3, the DNA is TGTGCCAGCAGTGTAAACAGTGAACCCTCTGGAAACACCATATATTTT. Residues: CASSVNSEPSGNTIYF.